The next 12 T cell receptor beta chains were all read from a single sample in a study of graft-versus-host responses after intestinal transplantation. TCRdb's table, derived via immunoSEQ multiplex PCR, lists solely in-frame clones and lacks some. In the table there are about 18,000 clones, 83% of which are singletons. Processing was applied to graft tissue in order to liberate intraepithelial and lamina propria lymphocytes. Material: ileum tissue, obtained roughly 620 days after intestinal transplantation. These receptors were obtained from a human patient who received an intestinal transplant, so some T cells may come from the graft donor.

This clone was counted between two and nine times. The chain joins TRBV2 to TRBJ2-5; D remains unclear. The CDR3 covers 13 residues. Trimming removed 4 bases from V and 5 bases from J, with 11 bases in between. Looked up from germline, CDR1 is SNHLY and CDR2 is FYNNEI. For the CDR3, the DNA is TGTGCCAGCAGTGCGGGCCTCCATGAGACCCAGTACTTC. It is translated as CASSAGLHETQYF.

This clone showed up just a few times. The rearrangement links TRBV12-5 to TRBJ2-3, with D tentatively TRBD1 (8 bases). V dropped 4 bases and J dropped 1 base, with 21 bases sitting between them. From germline, CDR1 is LGHNT and CDR2 FRNRAP. The CDR3 spans 18 residues. As DNA, the CDR3 is TGTGCTAGTGGTTCTGGTGCAGGGGGCGCGGGGGGCACAGATACGCAGTATTTT. Residues: CASGSGAGGAGGTDTQYF. The whole variable domain, filled in from reference TRBV12-5 and TRBJ2-3, reads DARVTQTPRHKVTEMGQEVTMRCQPILGHNTVFWYRQTMMQGLELLAYFRNRAPLDDSGMPKDRFSAEMPDATLATLKIQPSEPRDSAVYFCASGSGAGGAGGTDTQYFGPGTRLTVL.

The chain links TRBV19 to TRBJ2-3; perhaps TRBD1 as D (5 bases). Trimming left V 5 bases short and J 2 bases short, with 8 bases between. The CDR3 runs 13 residues. In germline, CDR1 is LNHDA, CDR2 SQIVND (reference sequence). CDR3 DNA sequence: TGTGCCAGTAGTGGGGCAGACACAGATACGCAGTATTTT. Translated, it gives CASSGADTDTQYF.

V is TRBV19 and J is TRBJ2-5, with 7 positions matching TRBD2. CDR1 is LNHDA and CDR2 is SQIVND in the germline V gene (reference sequence). V lost 4 bases and J lost 2; bases outside the gene matches: 4. The length of the CDR3 is 14 residues. This chain's CDR3 is CASSTPGGQETQYF. The CDR3, as DNA: TGTGCCAGTAGTACCCCGGGGGGACAAGAGACCCAGTACTTC.

The rearrangement links TRBV29-1 to TRBJ2-1; TRBD1 matches 7 bases. Per germline, CDR1 SQVTM and CDR2 ANQGSEA. J gave up 1 base and V 5 bases, and 8 bases lay outside the gene matches. The CDR3 runs to 15 residues. The CDR3 DNA follows: TGCAGCGTTCCCGGGACAGTCGTTTCCTACAATGAGCAGTTCTTC. Translation gives CSVPGTVVSYNEQFF.

V gene TRBV5-1 combines with J gene TRBJ2-2, with a tentative D call TRBD1 (6 bases). Trimming shortened V by 0 bases and J by 6 bases, and 12 bases separated the two germline ends. CDR1 is SGHRS and CDR2 is YFSETQ in the germline V gene. The CDR3 is made up of 15 amino acids. The chain's CDR3 is CASSLEAPGAGELFF. The CDR3 DNA reads as TGCGCCAGCAGCTTGGAAGCCCCAGGGGCCGGGGAGCTGTTTTTT.

The rearrangement joins TRBV4-2 to TRBJ2-5; possible D gene TRBD1, 5 bases. The DNA end is more similar to TRBJ2-7, so the J call may be wrong. This CDR3 is built from 15 residues. Germline CDR1 reads LGHNA; CDR2 reads YNFKEQ. This chain's CDR3 is CASSQDQGSSYEQYF. The CDR3 DNA reads TGTGCCAGCAGCCAAGATCAGGGTAGCTCCTACGAGCAGTACTTC.

This clone was observed a few times. The rearrangement joins TRBV27 to TRBJ2-6, with D hard to call. Trimming took 5 bases from V and 2 from J, leaving 10 bases between them. This CDR3 is built from 15 residues. Germline loops: CDR1 MNHEY, CDR2 SMNVEV (reference sequence). This chain's CDR3 is CASSDWAAGANVLTF. CDR3 nucleotides: TGTGCCAGCAGTGACTGGGCGGCTGGGGCCAACGTCCTGACTTTC.

The rearrangement links TRBV5-4 to TRBJ2-7, with 7 bases lining up with TRBD2. The CDR3 totals 13 residues. Looked up from germline, CDR1 is SGHNT and CDR2 is YYREEE (reference sequence). J gave up 9 bases and V 0 bases, and 6 bases lay outside the gene matches. DNA for the CDR3: TGTGCCAGCAGCTTGGCCCGGGAGGAGAGGCAGTACTTC. It codes for CASSLAREERQYF.

J is TRBJ2-1 and V is TRBV5-1, with D possibly TRBD2 on 6 matching bases. The ends were cut back, 4 bases at V and 2 bases at J, with 10 bases in the middle. This CDR3 spans 14 amino acids. Germline V CDR1 and CDR2: SGHRS, YFSETQ. CDR3 sequence: CASSAAGPYNEQFF. The CDR3 DNA reads TGCGCCAGCAGCGCAGCGGGCCCCTACAATGAGCAGTTCTTC.

The chain joins TRBV7-6 to TRBJ2-3, with D possibly TRBD1 on 5 matching bases. Trimming removed 5 bases from V and 1 base from J, with 22 bases in between. The CDR3 loop spans 18 amino acids. Germline CDR1 and CDR2: SGHVS and FNYEAQ. CDR3 residues: CASSTPNIGASRTDTQYF. CDR3 bases: TGTGCCAGCAGCACTCCAAATATAGGGGCGTCTCGCACAGATACGCAGTATTTT.

The chain links TRBV30 to TRBJ1-1, with D hard to call. With 3 bases removed from V and 1 base from J, the gap between germline ends came to 9 bases. The CDR3 sequence is 13 residues long. Germline V gene data show CDR1 as GTSNPN and CDR2 as SVGIG (reference sequence). CDR3 amino acids: CAWRWGKNTEAFF. DNA for the CDR3: TGTGCCTGGAGATGGGGAAAGAACACTGAAGCTTTCTTT. Combining the CDR3 with reference TRBV30 and TRBJ1-1 gives the whole variable domain SQTIHQWPATLVQPVGSPLSLECTVEGTSNPNLYWYRQAAGRGLQLLFYSVGIGQISSEVPQNLSASRPQDRQFILSSKKLLLSDSGFYLCAWRWGKNTEAFFGQGTRLTVV.